The T cell receptor (beta chain) described here comes from a study of shared clonotypes between healthy human individuals. Germline V gives CDR1 SGHDN, CDR2 FVKESK. Trimming shortened V by 1 base and J by 8 bases, and 20 bases separated the two germline ends. The CDR3 contains 16 residues. Clones were sequenced by immunoSEQ multiplex PCR, and TCRdb holds only the in-frame ones, with some missing. This table holds just over 2,000,000 clones, about 95% found once. Input material: naive CD4+ T cells sorted from blood. Subset described: CD45RA+ positively selected. The chain joins TRBV14 to TRBJ1-2, with D maybe TRBD1 (6 bases). The sequence was collected from a man aged 18 to 29 in good health. This chain's CDR3 is CASSQGGGRGTLGYTF. The CDR3 DNA reads as TGTGCCAGCAGCCAAGGGGGCGGCAGGGGAACTCTCGGCTACACCTTC.